This T cell receptor (beta chain) emerged from a study of cytomegalovirus exposure and HLA in healthy donors. The wider study: Earlier sequencing of some 170 million T cells yielded 90 million to 140 million unique TCR beta sequences.

PCR was performed using 60 Vbeta and 13 Jbeta primers. TCRdb's table, derived via immunoSEQ multiplex PCR, lists solely in-frame clones and lacks some. This table has about 62,000 clones, about 81% appearing once. Regarding the study as a whole: Later findings reportedly placed an Asian-associated ancestry cluster below the approximately 670-donor mean for N-insertions. CMV serostatus was the only immune exposure information that was available.

CDR1 is SGHVS, CDR2 FQNEAQ, per germline. J lost 2 bases, V lost 1 base, and 7 bases had no gene match. The CDR3 is 16 amino acids. In regard to this clone: Its antigen remains unidentified.

The sequence was obtained from a woman in her 30s in good health and CMV-seronegative. The sequenced sample consisted of PBMCs. The rearrangement joins TRBV7-8 to TRBJ2-7, with 8 bases fitting TRBD2. The CDR3 DNA follows: TGTGCCAGCAGCTTAGGTGTTGGACTAGCCCCCTACGAGCAGTACTTC. Protein: CASSLGVGLAPYEQYF.